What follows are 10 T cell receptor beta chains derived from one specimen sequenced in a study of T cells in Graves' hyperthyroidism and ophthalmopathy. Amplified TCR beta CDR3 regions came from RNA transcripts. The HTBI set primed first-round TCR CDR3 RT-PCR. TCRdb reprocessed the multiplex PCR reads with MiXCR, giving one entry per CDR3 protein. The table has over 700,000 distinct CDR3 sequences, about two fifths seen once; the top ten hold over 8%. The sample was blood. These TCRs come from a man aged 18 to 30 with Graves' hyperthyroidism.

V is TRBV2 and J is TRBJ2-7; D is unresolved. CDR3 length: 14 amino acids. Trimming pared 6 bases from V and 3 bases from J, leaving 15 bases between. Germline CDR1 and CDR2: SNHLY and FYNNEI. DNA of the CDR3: TGTGCCAGCAGCTCCGGTAGGAGCCGCTACGAGCAGTACTTC. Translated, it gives CASSSGRSRYEQYF.

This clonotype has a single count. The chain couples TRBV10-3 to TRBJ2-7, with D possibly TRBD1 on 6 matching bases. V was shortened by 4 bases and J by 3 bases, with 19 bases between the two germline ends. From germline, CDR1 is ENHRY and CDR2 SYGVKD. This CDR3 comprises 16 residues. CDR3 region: CAISGGPGHLRYEQYF. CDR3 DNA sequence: TGTGCCATCAGTGGGGGTCCGGGACACCTTCGCTACGAGCAGTACTTC.

CDR3: CSATKGTEETQYF. DNA for the CDR3: TGCAGTGCCACCAAGGGGACAGAAGAGACCCAGTACTTC. The chain has TRBV20-1 and TRBJ2-5; 7 bases line up with TRBD1. Trimming cost V 6 bases and J 3 bases; bases outside gene matches: 7. Germline V gene lookup returns CDR1 DFQATT and CDR2 SNEGSKA (reference sequence). The CDR3 contains 13 residues.

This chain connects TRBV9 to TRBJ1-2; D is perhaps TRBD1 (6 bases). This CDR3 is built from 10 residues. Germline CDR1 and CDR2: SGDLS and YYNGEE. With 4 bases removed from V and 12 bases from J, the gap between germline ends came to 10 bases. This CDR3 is CASSSDSNTF. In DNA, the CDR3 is TGTGCCAGCAGCTCGGACAGCAACACCTTC.

CDR3: CSARQPGQGPPREQYF. For the CDR3, the DNA is TGCAGTGCTAGACAGCCGGGACAGGGACCTCCGCGCGAGCAGTACTTC. This chain joins TRBV20-1 and TRBJ2-7; 9 bases align to TRBD1. The V and J ends lost 2 bases and 6 bases, in that order; junction bases with no gene match: 14. The CDR3 runs 16 residues. CDR1 is DFQATT and CDR2 is SNEGSKA in the germline V gene (reference sequence).

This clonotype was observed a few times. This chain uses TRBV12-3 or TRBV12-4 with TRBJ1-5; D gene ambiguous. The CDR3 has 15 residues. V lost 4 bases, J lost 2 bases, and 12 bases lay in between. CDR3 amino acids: CASSSEVTGNQPQHF. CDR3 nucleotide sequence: TGTGCCAGCAGTTCCGAAGTTACTGGCAATCAGCCCCAGCATTTT.

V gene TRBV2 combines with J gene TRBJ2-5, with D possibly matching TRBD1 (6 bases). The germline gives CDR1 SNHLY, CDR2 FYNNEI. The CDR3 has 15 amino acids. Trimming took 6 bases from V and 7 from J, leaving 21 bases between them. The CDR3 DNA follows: TGTGCCAGCAGCCCACAGGGTCAGGGGAGCGGGACCCAGTACTTC. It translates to CASSPQGQGSGTQYF.

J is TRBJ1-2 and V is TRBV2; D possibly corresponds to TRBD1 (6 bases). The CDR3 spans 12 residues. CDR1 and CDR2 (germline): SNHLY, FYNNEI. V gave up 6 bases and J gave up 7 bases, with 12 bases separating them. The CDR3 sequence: CASRAGETGYTF. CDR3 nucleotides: TGTGCCAGCAGGGCAGGGGAGACTGGCTACACCTTC. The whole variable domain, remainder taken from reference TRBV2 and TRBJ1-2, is EPEVTQTPSHQVTQMGQEVILRCVPISNHLYFYWYRQILGQKVEFLVSFYNNEISEKSEIFDDQFSVERPDGSNFTLKIRSTKLEDSAMYFCASRAGETGYTFGSGTRLTVV.

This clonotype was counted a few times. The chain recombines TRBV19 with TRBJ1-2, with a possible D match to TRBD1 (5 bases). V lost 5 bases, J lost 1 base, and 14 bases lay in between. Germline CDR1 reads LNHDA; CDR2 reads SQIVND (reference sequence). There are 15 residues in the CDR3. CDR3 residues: CASSENRLSNYGYTF. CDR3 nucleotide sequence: TGTGCCAGTAGTGAGAACAGGCTCAGTAACTATGGCTACACCTTC. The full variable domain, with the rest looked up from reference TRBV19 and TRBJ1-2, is DGGITQSPKYLFRKEGQNVTLSCEQNLNHDAMYWYRQDPGQGLRLIYYSQIVNDFQKGDIAEGYSVSREKKESFPLTVTSAQKNPTAFYLCASSENRLSNYGYTFGSGTRLTVV.

This chain's CDR3 is CASSQVYRQPQHF. CDR3 bases: TGCGCCAGCAGCCAAGTTTATCGGCAGCCCCAGCATTTT. This chain connects TRBV4-1 to TRBJ1-5; D is uncertain. The CDR3 is made up of 13 amino acids. Germline CDR1 MGHRA, CDR2 YSYEKL. Deletions cut 1 base from V and 7 bases from J, with 8 bases between.